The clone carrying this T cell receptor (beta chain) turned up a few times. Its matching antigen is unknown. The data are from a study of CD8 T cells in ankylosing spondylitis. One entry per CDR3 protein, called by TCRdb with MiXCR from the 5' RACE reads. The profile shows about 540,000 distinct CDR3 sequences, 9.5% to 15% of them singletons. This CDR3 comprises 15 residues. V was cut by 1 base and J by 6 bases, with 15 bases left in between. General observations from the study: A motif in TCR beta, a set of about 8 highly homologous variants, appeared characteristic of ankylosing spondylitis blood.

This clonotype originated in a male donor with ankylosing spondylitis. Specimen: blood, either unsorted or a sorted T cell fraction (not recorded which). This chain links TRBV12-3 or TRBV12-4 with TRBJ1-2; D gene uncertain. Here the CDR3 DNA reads TGTGCCAGCAGTTTAGTCCAGGTAGCTTTCGATGGCTACACCTTC. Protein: CASSLVQVAFDGYTF.